The 15 T cell receptor beta chains below come from one sample, sequenced in a study of T cells in Graves' hyperthyroidism and ophthalmopathy. Researchers amplified the TCR beta CDR3 regions from RNA transcripts. The HTBI set primed first-round TCR CDR3 RT-PCR. A single record per CDR3 protein comes from TCRdb applying MiXCR to the multiplex PCR reads. Here the sample spans approximately 400,000 distinct CDR3 sequences, approximately 17% being singletons. Sequencing was done on a sample of blood. The receptor source for this set is a man between 18 and 29 years old with Graves' ophthalmopathy.

To note about this clonotype: The junction departs from germline at one end; a sequencing error may be responsible. Here the CDR3 reads CVSSLGLAGGPGELFF. The CDR3 DNA sequence: TGTGTCAGCAGCCTCGGACTAGCGGGGGGGCCCGGGGAGCTGTTTTTT. The chain is built from TRBV13 and TRBJ2-2; TRBD2 matches at 15 bases. The CDR3 is 16 amino acids. In germline, CDR1 is PRHDT, CDR2 FYEKMQ (reference sequence).

In DNA, the CDR3 is TGTGCCAGCAGCGTAGGCAGCACCATAATCACAGATACGCAGTATTTT. It is translated as CASSVGSTIITDTQYF. This chain links TRBV9 with TRBJ2-3; D is uncertain. V lost 0 bases and J 2 bases, leaving 13 bases between the germline ends. From germline, CDR1 is SGDLS and CDR2 YYNGEE. The length of the CDR3 is 16 residues.

This clonotype was observed once. J is TRBJ2-3 and V is TRBV18; D is unresolved. The V and J ends lost 1 base and 7 bases respectively, with 6 bases between them. The V gene's germline CDR1 is KGHSH and CDR2 LQKENI. The CDR3 extends over 12 amino acids. The CDR3 reads CASSPLEHTQYF. CDR3 DNA sequence: TGTGCCAGCTCACCACTGGAGCATACGCAGTATTTT.

This clonotype was seen at least ten times. J is TRBJ2-7 and V is TRBV2; TRBD2 matches at 11 bases. Germline V gene data show CDR1 as SNHLY and CDR2 as FYNNEI. The V segment lost 6 bases and the J segment 5 bases; nucleotides outside the gene matches: 9. The CDR3 is 15 amino acids. The CDR3 protein is CASRTSGAPIDEQYF. CDR3 in DNA: TGTGCCAGCAGGACTAGCGGGGCCCCTATAGACGAGCAGTACTTC. Filled out from reference TRBV2 and TRBJ2-7, the complete variable domain reads EPEVTQTPSHQVTQMGQEVILRCVPISNHLYFYWYRQILGQKVEFLVSFYNNEISEKSEIFDDQFSVERPDGSNFTLKIRSTKLEDSAMYFCASRTSGAPIDEQYFGPGTRLTVT.

This clonotype was detected many times. CDR3 sequence reads: CASSLGGASPDTQYF. The DNA of the CDR3 is TGTGCCAGCAGCTTAGGGGGGGCTTCCCCAGATACGCAGTATTTT. The chain couples TRBV7-3 to TRBJ2-3, with TRBD2 as a possible D gene (7 bases). CDR3 length: 15 amino acids. Per germline, CDR1 SGHTA and CDR2 FQGTGA. Between the trimmed V and J ends, which lost 2 bases and 4 bases, there was a span of 13 bases.

Many counts were recorded for this clonotype. The chain joins TRBV7-8 to TRBJ1-2; D not certain. CDR3 length equals 15 residues. Per germline, CDR1 SGHVS and CDR2 FQNEAQ. Trimming stripped 5 bases from V and 6 bases from J, with 19 bases between. The CDR3 nucleotides read TGTGCCAGCAGCCCCCATCAAATGGTCGGGAATGGCTACACCTTC. Protein sequence: CASSPHQMVGNGYTF.

This clonotype was counted many times. The genes are TRBV12-3 or TRBV12-4 and TRBJ2-7; the match to TRBD1 covers 9 bases. After removal of 6 bases from V and 3 bases from J, the junction contained 9 bases not matched to a gene. The CDR3 contains 15 residues. CDR3 sequence (DNA): TGTGCCAGCAGGGCGGGACAGGGAGAGTTCTACGAGCAGTACTTC. This encodes CASRAGQGEFYEQYF.

This clonotype was detected ten times or more. The rearrangement links TRBV3-1 to TRBJ2-1, with TRBD2 matching 11 bases. CDR3 size: 14 residues. Germline V gives CDR1 LGHDT, CDR2 YNNKEL (reference sequence). The V and J ends lost 4 bases and 8 bases, in that order; junction bases with no gene match: 4. As DNA, the CDR3 is TGTGCCAGCAGCCTTAGCGGGGGGGTCGATGAGCAGTTCTTC. Amino acids: CASSLSGGVDEQFF.

This rearrangement joins TRBV29-1 to TRBJ2-7, with 9 bases identical to TRBD1. The J call may be faulty, since TRBJ2-1 better matches the DNA end. Germline CDR1 is SQVTM and CDR2 is ANQGSEA. The CDR3 length is 15 residues. The CDR3 coding sequence is TGCAGCGTTTTTCTCCCCGGGACAGGGAGGTACGAGCAGTTCTTC. As protein: CSVFLPGTGRYEQFF.

The genes are TRBV6-5 and TRBJ1-5, with a possible D match to TRBD1 (5 bases). The CDR3 consists of 14 residues. V lost 1 base and J lost 7, with 11 bases in between. Germline V gene data show CDR1 as MNHEY and CDR2 as SVGAGI. In DNA, the CDR3 is TGTGCCAGCAGTTACTACCGGGGCTGGCAGCCCCAGCATTTT. Its protein is CASSYYRGWQPQHF.

CDR3 loop: CASSVGGYEQYF. DNA for the CDR3: TGTGCCAGCAGCGTAGGGGGGTACGAGCAGTACTTC. This chain joins TRBV9 and TRBJ2-7; D may be TRBD1 or TRBD2 (5 bases each). The CDR3 consists of 12 residues. CDR1 is SGDLS and CDR2 is YYNGEE in the germline V gene. V was shortened by 0 bases and J by 4 bases, with 5 bases between the two germline ends.

This clonotype was seen ten or more times. The rearrangement links TRBV18 to TRBJ1-1; D not resolved. The CDR3 loop spans 14 amino acids. The V gene lost 0 bases and the J gene lost 3 bases, with 8 bases spanning the gap. Germline V gives CDR1 KGHSH, CDR2 LQKENI. CDR3 residues: CASSPPVGDTEAFF. The CDR3 nucleotides are TGTGCCAGCTCACCACCGGTCGGCGACACTGAAGCTTTCTTT.

In its sample, this clonotype was seen many times. V gene TRBV12-3 or TRBV12-4 combines with J gene TRBJ1-5, with unresolved D. The CDR3 sequence is 16 residues long. Deletions cut 4 bases from V and 0 bases from J, with 13 bases between. The CDR3 DNA follows: TGTGCCAGCAGTTCCCGGGCCATAGATAGCAATCAGCCCCAGCATTTT. Its protein is CASSSRAIDSNQPQHF.

The chain carries TRBV20-1 and TRBJ2-7; D might be TRBD1 (5 bases). The CDR3 is 13 residues long. Germline values: CDR1 DFQATT, CDR2 SNEGSKA (reference sequence). Trimming pared 0 bases from V and 3 bases from J, leaving 9 bases between. CDR3 sequence (DNA): TGCAGTGCTAGAGATCTCAGGGTCTACGAGCAGTACTTC. This gives the protein CSARDLRVYEQYF.

The CDR3 here is CASRPGTGGFQPQHF. The CDR3 DNA is TGTGCCAGCAGGCCCGGGACAGGGGGCTTTCAGCCCCAGCATTTT. The V call is TRBV27, the J call TRBJ1-5, with 12 bases identical to TRBD1. CDR3 length: 15 residues. With V trimmed by 6 bases and J by 6 bases, 6 bases remained unmatched. CDR1 is MNHEY and CDR2 is SMNVEV in the germline V gene (reference sequence).